A single sample gave rise to the 29 T cell receptor beta chains below, sequenced in a study of T cell changes during pregnancy in multiple sclerosis. This table comes from immunoSEQ multiplex PCR, and its TCRdb copy is limited to in-frame clones, with some not included. The table has approximately 54,000 clones, 75% to 95% seen once. Sequencing was performed on peripheral blood, taken after pregnancy. These receptors were taken from a female donor in good health, enrolled as a control in a pregnancy study.

The rearrangement joins TRBV2 to TRBJ2-1; tentative D call: TRBD2 (6 bases). This CDR3 has 13 residues. Per the germline V gene, CDR1 is SNHLY and CDR2 is FYNNEI. V was clipped by 8 bases and J by 5 bases, with 13 bases between them. The CDR3 nucleotides are TGTGCCAGCGCCGCCAGGAGGGACAATGAGCAGTTCTTC. It encodes CASAARRDNEQFF.

V gene TRBV19 combines with J gene TRBJ1-2; 9 nucleotides line up with TRBD1. This CDR3 is 15 amino acids long. J lost 7 bases, V lost 10 bases, and 16 bases had no gene match. The germline V gene has CDR1 LNHDA and CDR2 SQIVND (reference sequence). The CDR3 region is CATALARGQGGGYTF. The DNA of the CDR3 is TGTGCCACCGCATTAGCTAGGGGACAGGGTGGTGGCTACACCTTC.

CDR3 sequence: CSVLRVDTGELFF. The CDR3 region has the DNA TGCAGCGTTCTCCGGGTGGACACCGGGGAGCTGTTTTTT. The V call is TRBV29-1, the J call TRBJ2-2; D is ambiguous. CDR1 is SQVTM, CDR2 ANQGSEA, per germline. Between the trimmed V and J ends, which lost 5 bases and 3 bases, there was a span of 10 bases. This CDR3 contains 13 residues.

The rearrangement links TRBV19 to TRBJ2-3, with D possibly being TRBD1 (7 bases). Trimming removed 0 bases at V and 4 bases at J, with 17 bases between. The CDR3 runs to 17 residues. Germline-derived CDR1 and CDR2 are LNHDA and SQIVND (reference sequence). The CDR3 nucleotides are TGTGCCAGTAGTATAGATGCGGACAGGAGGGGGGCAGATACGCAGTATTTT. Protein sequence: CASSIDADRRGADTQYF.

In its sample, this clone was seen once. The chain links TRBV18 to TRBJ2-2, with D tentatively TRBD1 (5 bases). Germline V gene lookup returns CDR1 KGHSH and CDR2 LQKENI. The CDR3 contains 14 residues. The germline V and J ends were trimmed by 3 bases and 5 bases, with 10 bases remaining between them. The CDR3 protein is CASSPFQGTGELFF. In DNA, the CDR3 is TGTGCCAGCTCACCCTTCCAGGGAACCGGGGAGCTGTTTTTT. The variable domain in full, with the rest retrieved from reference TRBV18 and TRBJ2-2, is NAGVMQNPRHLVRRRGQEARLRCSPMKGHSHVYWYRQLPEEGLKFMVYLQKENIIDESGMPKERFSAEFPKEGPSILRIQQVVRGDSAAYFCASSPFQGTGELFFGEGSRLTVL.

J is TRBJ2-3 and V is TRBV25-1; the match to TRBD2 covers 7 bases. The V segment lost 4 bases and the J segment 7 bases; nucleotides outside the gene matches: 8. This CDR3 region has 14 residues. CDR1 and CDR2 (germline): MGHDK, SYGVNS. The CDR3, as DNA: TGTGCCAGCAGTGGGGCTAGCGGAACGTATACGCAGTATTTT. Translating it yields CASSGASGTYTQYF.

This chain links TRBV4-1 with TRBJ1-2; maybe TRBD1 (5 bases). Per germline, CDR1 MGHRA and CDR2 YSYEKL. V was cut by 6 bases and J by 3 bases, with 11 bases left in between. There are 13 residues in the CDR3. The CDR3 DNA reads TGCGCCAGCAGTGTCGGGGGGGACTATGGCTACACCTTC. Its protein product is CASSVGGDYGYTF.

The rearrangement links TRBV13 to TRBJ2-1; TRBD2 agrees at 8 bases. Unmatched junction bases numbered 5, after V lost 1 base and J lost 6 bases. The CDR3 has 15 amino acids. Germline V CDR1 and CDR2: PRHDT, FYEKMQ (reference sequence). In DNA form, the CDR3 reads TGTGCCAGCAGCTTAGATACTAGCGGAACCAATGAGCAGTTCTTC. Translation: CASSLDTSGTNEQFF.

The chain combines TRBV4-1 with TRBJ2-1; D gene uncertain. The CDR3 contains 12 residues. Per the germline V gene, CDR1 is MGHRA and CDR2 is YSYEKL. Trimming took off 4 bases at V and 7 bases at J, with 8 bases between the two ends. The chain's CDR3 is CASSRSGNEQFF. The CDR3 DNA reads as TGCGCCAGCAGCCGGTCGGGTAATGAGCAGTTCTTC.

The chain carries TRBV28 and TRBJ2-5; TRBD1 matches at 11 bases. CDR1 and CDR2 from the germline V gene are MDHEN and SYDVKM. CDR3 size: 15 residues. V lost 5 bases and J lost 4; bases outside the gene matches: 6. The CDR3 region has the DNA TGTGCCAGCAGTACCAGGACAGGGGGCGGAGAGACCCAGTACTTC. Protein sequence: CASSTRTGGGETQYF.

The chain employs TRBV7-2 and TRBJ2-7, with 10 positions matching TRBD1. The CDR3 length is 15 residues. The ends lost 0 bases at V and 3 bases at J; junction bases unmatched: 2. Germline assignment: CDR1 SGHTA and CDR2 FQGNSA. The CDR3 DNA follows: TGTGCCAGCAGCTTAGCGGGACAGGGGATCTACGAGCAGTACTTC. Residues: CASSLAGQGIYEQYF.

This rearrangement joins TRBV4-1 to TRBJ1-2; a weak D match, TRBD1 (6 bases). CDR1 and CDR2 from the germline V gene are MGHRA and YSYEKL. Trimming took off 4 bases at V and 8 bases at J, with 17 bases between the two ends. The CDR3 loop spans 14 amino acids. CDR3 in amino acids: CASSPLRGQAGYTF. CDR3 DNA sequence: TGCGCCAGCAGCCCCCTCAGGGGCCAGGCCGGCTACACCTTC.

This clone was recorded once. The rearrangement links TRBV11-2 to TRBJ2-3, with TRBD2 matching over 10 bases. J gave up 4 bases and V 2 bases, and 6 bases lay outside the gene matches. Germline V gives CDR1 SGHAT, CDR2 FQNNGV. This CDR3 has 16 residues. CDR3 in amino acids: CASSLTRLAGPDTQYF. The CDR3 DNA sequence: TGTGCCAGCAGCTTAACCCGACTAGCGGGCCCAGATACGCAGTATTTT.

The V and J genes are TRBV19 and TRBJ1-2; D gene uncertain. Trimming pared 6 bases from V and 0 bases from J, leaving 11 bases between. The germline gives CDR1 LNHDA, CDR2 SQIVND (reference sequence). The CDR3 is 14 residues long. The CDR3 sequence: CASRSGEPNYGYTF. CDR3 nucleotides: TGTGCCAGTAGAAGCGGCGAACCTAACTATGGCTACACCTTC. Full variable domain (rest looked up from reference TRBV19 and TRBJ1-2): DGGITQSPKYLFRKEGQNVTLSCEQNLNHDAMYWYRQDPGQGLRLIYYSQIVNDFQKGDIAEGYSVSREKKESFPLTVTSAQKNPTAFYLCASRSGEPNYGYTFGSGTRLTVV.

V is TRBV7-9 and J is TRBJ1-4; TRBD1 matches 11 bases. J gave up 8 bases and V 5 bases, and 7 bases lay outside the gene matches. The CDR3 spans 15 residues. Germline CDR1 and CDR2: SEHNR and FQNEAQ (reference sequence). The CDR3 loop reads CASSLGDRGGEKLFF. The CDR3 DNA is TGTGCCAGCAGCCTAGGGGACAGGGGGGGAGAAAAACTGTTTTTT.

This sequence joins TRBV23-1 and TRBJ1-1; D gene unclear. TRBV23-1 is noted as an ORF with a role that remains uncertain. Trimming stripped 3 bases from V and 0 bases from J, with 14 bases between. This CDR3 has 16 residues. The CDR3 DNA follows: TGCGCCAGCAGTCAGCTTATCATACTCATGAACACTGAAGCTTTCTTT. This encodes CASSQLIILMNTEAFF.

The chain recombines TRBV11-1 with TRBJ2-3; D might be TRBD1 (6 bases). The CDR3 totals 13 residues. Per germline, CDR1 SGHAT and CDR2 FQDESV (reference sequence). The V end was cut by 4 bases, the J end by 4 bases, with 9 bases between. The CDR3 DNA sequence: TGTGCCAGCAGCTACCCAGGGGCAGATACGCAGTATTTT. Protein: CASSYPGADTQYF.

The genes are TRBV2 and TRBJ1-5; D is uncertain. Trimming took 6 bases from V and 0 from J, leaving 9 bases between them. Germline CDR1 SNHLY, CDR2 FYNNEI. The CDR3 is made up of 14 amino acids. In DNA, the CDR3 is TGTGCCAGCAGCCGACTTGTTAGCAATCAGCCCCAGCATTTT. It encodes CASSRLVSNQPQHF.

The J gene is TRBJ2-1, the V gene TRBV6-6; tentatively, D is TRBD1 (6 bases). V was pared by 6 bases and J by 4 bases, with 13 bases between. The CDR3 is made up of 14 amino acids. Per germline, CDR1 MNHNY and CDR2 SVGAGI (reference sequence). For the CDR3, the DNA is TGTGCCAGCAGACCCGCGACAGGATACAATGAGCAGTTCTTC. Protein: CASRPATGYNEQFF.

The chain has TRBV19 and TRBJ1-1; 7 bases agree with TRBD1. Unmatched junction bases numbered 12, after V lost 4 bases and J lost 4 bases. From germline, CDR1 is LNHDA and CDR2 SQIVND (reference sequence). The CDR3 sequence is 16 residues long. In nucleotides, the CDR3 is TGTGCCAGTAGTACAAAGGAGACAGGGAAGGGCACTGAAGCTTTCTTT. It codes for CASSTKETGKGTEAFF.

The rearrangement links TRBV6-4 to TRBJ2-3, with 11 bases aligning to TRBD2. Germline V gene data show CDR1 as MRHNA and CDR2 as SNTAGT. CDR3 length equals 15 residues. V shed 5 bases and J 3 bases; nucleotides not matched to a gene: 4. CDR3 sequence reads: CASSPGTSGTDTQYF. CDR3 in DNA: TGTGCCAGCAGTCCCGGGACTAGCGGAACAGATACGCAGTATTTT.

This chain connects TRBV27 to TRBJ1-1; the D gene is possibly TRBD1 (6 bases). The germline CDR1 and CDR2 sequences are MNHEY and SMNVEV (reference sequence). Trimming pared 0 bases from V and 5 bases from J, leaving 13 bases between. The CDR3 is 15 residues long. In DNA, the CDR3 is TGTGCCAGCAGTTTATCAAGAGGGGGTGAGACTGAAGCTTTCTTT. Residues: CASSLSRGGETEAFF.

This clone has just one count. The chain uses TRBV18 and TRBJ1-5, with D possibly matching TRBD1 (6 bases). Germline loops: CDR1 KGHSH, CDR2 LQKENI. The CDR3 contains 14 residues. Trimming left V 4 bases short and J 8 bases short, with 15 bases between. The CDR3 nucleotides read TGTGCCAGCTCACGAGGGTTGGGGGCGGAGCCCCAGCATTTT. It specifies CASSRGLGAEPQHF. The complete variable domain, with remaining parts taken from reference TRBV18 and TRBJ1-5, reads NAGVMQNPRHLVRRRGQEARLRCSPMKGHSHVYWYRQLPEEGLKFMVYLQKENIIDESGMPKERFSAEFPKEGPSILRIQQVVRGDSAAYFCASSRGLGAEPQHFGDGTRLSIL.

This rearrangement joins TRBV5-1 to TRBJ2-3; possibly TRBD2 for D (5 bases). V was clipped by 2 bases and J by 3 bases, with 13 bases between them. CDR1 SGHRS and CDR2 YFSETQ come from the germline V gene. The CDR3 is made up of 15 amino acids. CDR3 coding DNA: TGCGCCAGCAGCTTATCCCCCCAGCGGACAGATACGCAGTATTTT. Protein product: CASSLSPQRTDTQYF.

The V and J genes are TRBV6-5 and TRBJ2-6; no firm D call. The CDR3 has 16 amino acids. The germline V gene has CDR1 MNHEY and CDR2 SVGAGI. V lost 2 bases to trimming and J lost 0 bases, with 8 bases between them. For the CDR3, the DNA is TGTGCCAGCAGTTACCCGGGTCTCTCTGGGGCCAACGTCCTGACTTTC. Its translation is CASSYPGLSGANVLTF.

V is TRBV5-4 and J is TRBJ1-2, with D unclear. Trimming removed 6 bases from V and 8 bases from J, with 17 bases in between. The CDR3 consists of 13 residues. Germline V lookup: CDR1 SGHNT, CDR2 YYREEE (reference sequence). The CDR3 loop reads CASNPPGFEGYTF. In nucleotides, the CDR3 is TGTGCCAGCAACCCCCCCGGGTTCGAGGGCTACACCTTC.

The J gene is TRBJ2-7, the V gene TRBV5-1, with 10 bases aligning to TRBD1. This CDR3 is 16 amino acids long. V shed 0 bases, J shed 5 bases, and the junction held 8 bases outside the gene matches. The germline V gene has CDR1 SGHRS and CDR2 YFSETQ. Here the CDR3 reads CASSLGGRQGADEQYF. CDR3 DNA: TGCGCCAGCAGCTTGGGGGGGAGACAGGGGGCGGACGAGCAGTACTTC.

The gene calls are TRBV6-5 and TRBJ2-2, with 8 bases that match TRBD2. J lost 3 bases, V lost 2 bases, and 5 bases had no gene match. Germline assignment: CDR1 MNHEY and CDR2 SVGAGI. CDR3 size: 16 residues. The CDR3 nucleotides read TGTGCCAGCAGTTACGCACTAGCGGCACACACCGGGGAGCTGTTTTTT. Its translation: CASSYALAAHTGELFF.

V and J are TRBV5-1 and TRBJ2-3, with D perhaps TRBD1 (6 bases). The CDR3 spans 14 residues. Trimming took 0 bases from V and 6 from J, leaving 11 bases between them. Germline V CDR1 and CDR2: SGHRS, YFSETQ. Here the CDR3 DNA reads TGCGCCAGCAGCTTGGACAGGGCAAGGGATACGCAGTATTTT. It translates to CASSLDRARDTQYF.